This TCR beta chain was retrieved from a study of PD-1 blockade in classical Hodgkin lymphoma. Across the whole study: Nivolumab was given intravenously to patients at 3 mg/kg every 2 weeks. The study's findings and limits: By C4D1, CD4+ diversity increased significantly, especially in complete responders. At baseline, newly diagnosed patients reportedly showed less TCR diversity than healthy donors. Complete responders entered with baseline diversity on par with newly diagnosed patients, the results showed.

Method: immunoSEQ multiplex PCR; TCRdb's copy keeps in-frame clones and lacks some. The sample includes about 61,000 clones, 80% to 90% of them seen just once. Germline CDR1 is SEHNR and CDR2 is FQNEAQ (reference sequence). The CDR3 is made up of 10 amino acids. Trimming took 1 base from V and 9 from J, leaving 1 base between them. Every patient experienced relapse after autologous stem cell transplantation, and brentuximab vedotin exposure varied. Of note for this clone: Its specificity is not known.

Source: peripheral blood mononuclear cells (PBMCs), taken at baseline. This rearrangement joins TRBV7-9 to TRBJ2-1; the D is unclear. This sequence was found in a human donor with classical Hodgkin lymphoma. In DNA form, the CDR3 reads TGTGCCAGCAGCTTAGGTGAGCAGTTCTTC. Translation gives CASSLGEQFF. Based on the CDR3 plus reference TRBV7-9 and TRBJ2-1, the full variable domain is DTGVSQNPRHKITKRGQNVTFRCDPISEHNRLYWYRQTLGQGPEFLTYFQNEAQLEKSRLLSDRFSAERPKGSFSTLEIQRTEQGDSAMYLCASSLGEQFFGPGTRLTVL.